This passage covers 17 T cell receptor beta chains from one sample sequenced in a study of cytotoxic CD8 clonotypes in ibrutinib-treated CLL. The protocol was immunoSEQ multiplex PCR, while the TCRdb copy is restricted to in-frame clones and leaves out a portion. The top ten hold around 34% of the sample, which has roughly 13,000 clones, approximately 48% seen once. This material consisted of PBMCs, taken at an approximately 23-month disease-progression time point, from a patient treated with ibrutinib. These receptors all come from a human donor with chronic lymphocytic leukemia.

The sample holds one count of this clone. The CDR3 sequence: CASSRWPQGGGNQPQHF. CDR3 nucleotides: TGTGCCAGCTCGCGATGGCCTCAGGGAGGAGGCAATCAGCCCCAGCATTTT. This chain connects TRBV18 to TRBJ1-5; perhaps TRBD1 as D (5 bases). Germline CDR1 is KGHSH and CDR2 is LQKENI. V dropped 6 bases and J dropped 2 bases, with 20 bases sitting between them. The CDR3 length is 17 residues.

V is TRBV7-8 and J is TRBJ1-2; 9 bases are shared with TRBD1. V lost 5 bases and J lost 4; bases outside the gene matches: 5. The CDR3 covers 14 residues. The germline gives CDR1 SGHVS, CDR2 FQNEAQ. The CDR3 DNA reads TGTGCCAGCAGCCAAGACAGGGGGGTCTATGGCTACACCTTC. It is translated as CASSQDRGVYGYTF.

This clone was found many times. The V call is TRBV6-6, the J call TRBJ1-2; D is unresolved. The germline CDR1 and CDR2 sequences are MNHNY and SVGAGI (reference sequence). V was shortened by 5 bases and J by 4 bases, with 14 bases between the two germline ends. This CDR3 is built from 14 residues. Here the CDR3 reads CASSIPDPRYGYTF. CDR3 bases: TGTGCCAGCAGTATCCCGGACCCCCGCTATGGCTACACCTTC.

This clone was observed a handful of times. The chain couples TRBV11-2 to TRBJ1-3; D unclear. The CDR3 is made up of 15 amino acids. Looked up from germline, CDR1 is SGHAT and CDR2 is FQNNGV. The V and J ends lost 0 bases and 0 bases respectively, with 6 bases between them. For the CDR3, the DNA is TGTGCCAGCAGCTTAGACATGGGCTCTGGAAACACCATATATTTT. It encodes CASSLDMGSGNTIYF.

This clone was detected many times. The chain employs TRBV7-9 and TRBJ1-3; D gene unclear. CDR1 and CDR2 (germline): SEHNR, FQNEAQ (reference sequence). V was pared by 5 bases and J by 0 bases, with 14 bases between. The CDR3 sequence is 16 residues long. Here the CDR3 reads CASSPQWARSGNTIYF. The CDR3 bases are TGTGCCAGCAGCCCACAGTGGGCCCGCTCTGGAAACACCATATATTTT.

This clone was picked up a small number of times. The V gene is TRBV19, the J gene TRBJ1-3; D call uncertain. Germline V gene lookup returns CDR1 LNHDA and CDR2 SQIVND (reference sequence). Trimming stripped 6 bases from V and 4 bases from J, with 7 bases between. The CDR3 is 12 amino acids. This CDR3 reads CASSREGNTIYF. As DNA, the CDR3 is TGTGCCAGTAGCCGGGAAGGAAACACCATATATTTT.

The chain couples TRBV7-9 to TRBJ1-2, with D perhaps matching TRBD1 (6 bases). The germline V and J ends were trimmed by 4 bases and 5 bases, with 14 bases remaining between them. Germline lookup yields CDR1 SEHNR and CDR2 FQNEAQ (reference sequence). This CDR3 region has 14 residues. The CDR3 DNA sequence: TGTGCCAGCAGCTCTTCGTCGGGGGCTTATGGCTACACCTTC. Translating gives CASSSSSGAYGYTF.

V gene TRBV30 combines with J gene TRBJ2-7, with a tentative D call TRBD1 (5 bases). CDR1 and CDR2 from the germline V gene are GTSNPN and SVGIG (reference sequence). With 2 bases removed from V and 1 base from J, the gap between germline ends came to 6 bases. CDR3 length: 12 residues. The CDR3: CAWSQGSYEQYF. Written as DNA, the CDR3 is TGTGCCTGGAGTCAGGGTTCCTACGAGCAGTACTTC.

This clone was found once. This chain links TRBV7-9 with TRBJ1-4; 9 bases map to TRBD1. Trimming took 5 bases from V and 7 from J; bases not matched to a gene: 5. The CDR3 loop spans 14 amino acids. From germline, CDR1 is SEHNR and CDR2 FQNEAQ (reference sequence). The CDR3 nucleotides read TGTGCCAGCAGCAATGGACAGGGGCGTGAAAAACTGTTTTTT. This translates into CASSNGQGREKLFF.

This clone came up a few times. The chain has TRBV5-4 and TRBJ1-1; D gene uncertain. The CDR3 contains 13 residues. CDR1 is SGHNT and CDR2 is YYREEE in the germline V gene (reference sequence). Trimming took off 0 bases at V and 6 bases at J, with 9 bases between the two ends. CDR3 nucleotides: TGTGCCAGCAGCTTGGGGGAAAGCGCTGAAGCTTTCTTT. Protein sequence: CASSLGESAEAFF.

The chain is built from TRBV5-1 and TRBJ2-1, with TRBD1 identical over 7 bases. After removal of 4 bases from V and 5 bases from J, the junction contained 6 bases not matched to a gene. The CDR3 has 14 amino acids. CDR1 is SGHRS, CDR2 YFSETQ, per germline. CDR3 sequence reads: CASSQQTGHNEQFF. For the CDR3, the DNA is TGCGCCAGCAGCCAACAGACAGGGCACAATGAGCAGTTCTTC.

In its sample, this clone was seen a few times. CDR3 amino acids: CASSPLPGGYEQYF. Here the CDR3 DNA reads TGTGCCAGCTCACCACTCCCAGGGGGCTACGAGCAGTACTTC. V and J are TRBV18 and TRBJ2-7; 7 bases are shared with TRBD1. After removal of 1 base from V and 3 bases from J, the junction contained 3 bases not matched to a gene. The CDR3 has 14 residues. Germline V gene lookup returns CDR1 KGHSH and CDR2 LQKENI.

The chain's CDR3 is CASSLSSGVETQYF. The CDR3 DNA is TGTGCCAGCAGCTTAAGTTCAGGGGTCGAGACCCAGTACTTC. This chain links TRBV7-9 with TRBJ2-5, with a possible D match to TRBD1 (6 bases). The V gene lost 2 bases and the J gene lost 5 bases, with 12 bases spanning the gap. CDR1 and CDR2 from the germline V gene are SEHNR and FQNEAQ (reference sequence). This CDR3 is 14 amino acids long. Full variable domain (outside the CDR3, taken from reference TRBV7-9 and TRBJ2-5): DTGVSQNPRHKITKRGQNVTFRCDPISEHNRLYWYRQTLGQGPEFLTYFQNEAQLEKSRLLSDRFSAERPKGSFSTLEIQRTEQGDSAMYLCASSLSSGVETQYFGPGTRLLVL.

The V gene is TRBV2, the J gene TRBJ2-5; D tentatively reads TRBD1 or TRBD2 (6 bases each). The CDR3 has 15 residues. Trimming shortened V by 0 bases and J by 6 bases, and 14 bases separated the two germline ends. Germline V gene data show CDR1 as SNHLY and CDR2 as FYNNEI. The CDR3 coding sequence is TGTGCCAGCAGTGAAGCGGGGGCTGGGGGGAAGACCCAGTACTTC. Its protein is CASSEAGAGGKTQYF. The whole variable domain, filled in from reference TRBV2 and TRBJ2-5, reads EPEVTQTPSHQVTQMGQEVILRCVPISNHLYFYWYRQILGQKVEFLVSFYNNEISEKSEIFDDQFSVERPDGSNFTLKIRSTKLEDSAMYFCASSEAGAGGKTQYFGPGTRLLVL.

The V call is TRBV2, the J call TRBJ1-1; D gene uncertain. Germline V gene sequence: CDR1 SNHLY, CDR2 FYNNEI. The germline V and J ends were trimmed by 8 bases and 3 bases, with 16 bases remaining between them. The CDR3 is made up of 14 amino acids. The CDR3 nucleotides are TGTGCCAGCCCACAAAGAAGGTTGGACACTGAAGCTTTCTTT. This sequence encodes CASPQRRLDTEAFF. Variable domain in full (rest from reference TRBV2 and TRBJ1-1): EPEVTQTPSHQVTQMGQEVILRCVPISNHLYFYWYRQILGQKVEFLVSFYNNEISEKSEIFDDQFSVERPDGSNFTLKIRSTKLEDSAMYFCASPQRRLDTEAFFGQGTRLTVV.

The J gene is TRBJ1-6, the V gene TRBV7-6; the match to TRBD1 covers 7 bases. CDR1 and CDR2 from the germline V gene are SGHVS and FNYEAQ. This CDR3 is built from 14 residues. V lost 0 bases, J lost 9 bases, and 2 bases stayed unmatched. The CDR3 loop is CASSLAGGGSPLHF. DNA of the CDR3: TGTGCCAGCAGCTTAGCAGGGGGCGGTTCACCCCTCCACTTT. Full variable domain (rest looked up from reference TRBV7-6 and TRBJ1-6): GAGVSQSPRYKVTKRGQDVALRCDPISGHVSLYWYRQALGQGPEFLTYFNYEAQQDKSGLPNDRFSAERPEGSISTLTIQRTEQRDSAMYRCASSLAGGGSPLHFGNGTRLTVT.

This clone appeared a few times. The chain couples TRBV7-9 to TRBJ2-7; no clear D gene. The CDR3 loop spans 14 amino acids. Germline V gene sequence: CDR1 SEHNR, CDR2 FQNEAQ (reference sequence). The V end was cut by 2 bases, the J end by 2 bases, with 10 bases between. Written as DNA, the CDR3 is TGTGCCAGCAGCTTACCTGGGAATCCCTACGAGCAGTACTTC. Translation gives CASSLPGNPYEQYF.